What follows are 13 T cell receptor beta chains derived from one specimen sequenced in a study of cytomegalovirus exposure and HLA in healthy donors. In the PCR, 60 Vbeta and 13 Jbeta primers were used. Sequencing was performed with immunoSEQ multiplex PCR; in TCRdb, only in-frame clones are kept and a portion is missing. Of fewer than 150,000 clones in the sample, approximately 80% were seen once. Material for sequencing was PBMCs. These receptors all stem from a man aged 25 to 40 in good health and CMV-seronegative.

The chain combines TRBV30 with TRBJ2-1; 16 bases match TRBD2. Trimming at V came to 5 bases and at J to 3 bases, leaving 10 bases not matched to a gene. There are 18 residues in the CDR3. Germline V gives CDR1 GTSNPN, CDR2 SVGIG (reference sequence). The CDR3 DNA reads TGTGCCTGGCGGTTTCCCGGGACTAGCGGGAGGGACTACAATGAGCAGTTCTTC. Its protein is CAWRFPGTSGRDYNEQFF.

The chain links TRBV7-9 to TRBJ2-2; tentatively, D is TRBD1 (6 bases). Between the trimmed V and J ends, which lost 5 bases and 6 bases, there was a span of 16 bases. CDR1 and CDR2 (germline): SEHNR, FQNEAQ (reference sequence). The CDR3 is made up of 15 amino acids. CDR3 in amino acids: CASSEQGIGAGELFF. The CDR3 DNA follows: TGTGCCAGCAGCGAACAGGGAATAGGCGCCGGGGAGCTGTTTTTT.

The chain is built from TRBV14 and TRBJ2-2; 10 positions match TRBD2. Germline CDR1 and CDR2: SGHDN and FVKESK. V dropped 0 bases and J dropped 1; count of bases not matched to a gene: 5. The CDR3 has 18 residues. In nucleotides, the CDR3 is TGTGCCAGCAGCCAAGATCCCGGACTAGCGGAGAACACCGGGGAGCTGTTTTTT. It is translated as CASSQDPGLAENTGELFF.

The chain uses TRBV13 and TRBJ1-3, with D possibly matching TRBD1 (5 bases). The CDR3 spans 14 residues. V dropped 0 bases and J dropped 2 bases, with 5 bases sitting between them. Germline CDR1 PRHDT, CDR2 FYEKMQ (reference sequence). The CDR3 loop reads CASSLGGAGNTIYF. The CDR3 region has the DNA TGTGCCAGCAGCTTAGGAGGGGCTGGAAACACCATATATTTT.

This chain connects TRBV7-8 to TRBJ2-4; 8 bases are a match to TRBD2. The CDR3 sequence is 13 residues long. CDR1 and CDR2 (germline): SGHVS, FQNEAQ. V lost 4 bases and J lost 15; bases outside the gene matches: 11. The chain's CDR3 is CASSSGLAESPYF. For the CDR3, the DNA is TGTGCCAGCAGCTCCGGACTAGCCGAATCTCCGTACTTC.

The genes are TRBV6-1 and TRBJ2-5, with 8 bases matching TRBD1. Gene TRBJ2-7 matches the end of the DNA better, so the J call may be wrong. The CDR3 sequence is 16 residues long. CDR1 and CDR2 (germline): MNHNS, SASEGT. CDR3 sequence reads: CASSALTGGKTYEQYF. The DNA for the CDR3 is TGTGCCAGCAGTGCCCTAACAGGGGGGAAAACCTACGAGCAGTACTTC.

This clone has more than one count but fewer than ten. This chain connects TRBV27 to TRBJ2-3; D not certain. Germline CDR1 is MNHEY and CDR2 is SMNVEV (reference sequence). The V end was cut by 4 bases, the J end by 4 bases, with 12 bases between. The CDR3 has 14 residues. In DNA form, the CDR3 reads TGTGCCAGCAGTTGGGCCTCAGGCGCAGATACGCAGTATTTT. Translation gives CASSWASGADTQYF.

The rearrangement links TRBV7-8 to TRBJ2-7; 8 bases align to TRBD1. CDR3 length equals 15 residues. Per germline, CDR1 SGHVS and CDR2 FQNEAQ. The J segment lost 0 bases and the V segment lost 4 bases, leaving 5 bases of the junction unmatched. The CDR3 coding sequence is TGTGCCAGCAGCTCGGACAGGGCCAGCTCCTACGAGCAGTACTTC. Protein: CASSSDRASSYEQYF.

The chain recombines TRBV6-5 with TRBJ2-1, with D tentatively TRBD1 (6 bases). In germline, CDR1 is MNHEY, CDR2 SVGAGI. The CDR3 contains 14 residues. The ends were cut back, 10 bases at V and 6 bases at J, with 19 bases in the middle. The CDR3: CATLDRQVRNEQFF. The CDR3 region has the DNA TGTGCCACCCTTGACAGGCAGGTACGCAATGAGCAGTTCTTC.

This clone was seen a few times. The V and J genes are TRBV30 and TRBJ1-1, with 7 bases lining up with TRBD1. J lost 6 bases, V lost 2 bases, and 3 bases had no gene match. The CDR3 covers 12 residues. From germline, CDR1 is GTSNPN and CDR2 SVGIG (reference sequence). For the CDR3, the DNA is TGTGCCTGGAGTCCGGGGACAGCTGAAGCTTTCTTT. Its translation: CAWSPGTAEAFF.

The rearrangement links TRBV6-5 to TRBJ2-5; TRBD1 agrees at 7 bases. The DNA matches TRBJ2-7 better at its end, which makes the J call doubtful. Per germline, CDR1 MNHEY and CDR2 SVGAGI. The CDR3 is 15 residues long. CDR3 DNA sequence: TGTGCCAGCACCAAGTCCGGGACAGCAATATACGAGCAGTACTTC. Its translation: CASTKSGTAIYEQYF.

This clone has a handful of counts. The genes are TRBV7-2 and TRBJ2-1; no reliable D call. This CDR3 is built from 13 residues. Trimming cost V 3 bases and J 8 bases, with 11 bases left between them. In germline, CDR1 is SGHTA, CDR2 FQGNSA. CDR3 sequence reads: CASSFGLAYEQFF. In DNA, the CDR3 is TGTGCCAGCAGCTTTGGGTTAGCCTATGAGCAGTTCTTC.

The CDR3 DNA reads as TGTGCCAGCAGTTTATTGGGGTCGGCAGGGGACAATGAGCAGTTCTTC. It translates to CASSLLGSAGDNEQFF. J is TRBJ2-1 and V is TRBV28; a possible D gene is TRBD1 (6 bases). The length of the CDR3 is 16 residues. Germline CDR1 MDHEN, CDR2 SYDVKM. Deletions cut 1 base from V and 5 bases from J, with 15 bases between.